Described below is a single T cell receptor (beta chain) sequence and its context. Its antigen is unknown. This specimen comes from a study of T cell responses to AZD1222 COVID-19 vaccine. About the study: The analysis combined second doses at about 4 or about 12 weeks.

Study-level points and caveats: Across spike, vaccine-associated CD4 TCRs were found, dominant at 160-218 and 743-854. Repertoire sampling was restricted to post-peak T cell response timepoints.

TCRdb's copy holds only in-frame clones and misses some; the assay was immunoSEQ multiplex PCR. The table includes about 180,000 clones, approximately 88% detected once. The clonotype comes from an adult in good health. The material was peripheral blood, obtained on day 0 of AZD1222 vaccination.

For the CDR3, the DNA is TGTGCCAGCAGTCCACAGGGGGCGCACGGCTACACCTTC. It encodes CASSPQGAHGYTF. This chain connects TRBV28 to TRBJ1-2; TRBD1 agrees at 9 bases. The CDR3 covers 13 residues. Germline V gene data show CDR1 as MDHEN and CDR2 as SYDVKM. With 5 bases clipped from V and 8 bases from J, the junction kept 6 bases outside the gene matches.